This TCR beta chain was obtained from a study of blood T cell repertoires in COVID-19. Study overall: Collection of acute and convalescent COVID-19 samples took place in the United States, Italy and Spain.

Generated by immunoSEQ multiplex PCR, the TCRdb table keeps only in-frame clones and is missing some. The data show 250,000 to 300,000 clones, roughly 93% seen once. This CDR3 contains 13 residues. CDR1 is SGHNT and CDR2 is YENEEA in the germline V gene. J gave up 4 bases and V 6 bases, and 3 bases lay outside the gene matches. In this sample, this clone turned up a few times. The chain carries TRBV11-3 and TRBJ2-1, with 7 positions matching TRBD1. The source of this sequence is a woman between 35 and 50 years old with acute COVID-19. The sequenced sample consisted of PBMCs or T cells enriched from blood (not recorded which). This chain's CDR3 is CASSTQGYNEQFF. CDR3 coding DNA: TGTGCCAGCAGTACACAGGGGTACAATGAGCAGTTCTTC.